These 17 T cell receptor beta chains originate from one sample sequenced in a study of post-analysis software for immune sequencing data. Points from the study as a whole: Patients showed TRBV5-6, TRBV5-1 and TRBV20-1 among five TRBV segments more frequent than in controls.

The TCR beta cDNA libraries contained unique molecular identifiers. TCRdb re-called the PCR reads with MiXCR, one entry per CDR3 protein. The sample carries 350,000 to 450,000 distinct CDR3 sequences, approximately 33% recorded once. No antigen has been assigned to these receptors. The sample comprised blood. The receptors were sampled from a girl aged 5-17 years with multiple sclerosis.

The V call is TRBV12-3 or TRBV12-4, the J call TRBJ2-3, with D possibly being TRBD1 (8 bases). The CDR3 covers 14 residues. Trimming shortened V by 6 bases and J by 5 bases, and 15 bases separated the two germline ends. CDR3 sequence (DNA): TGTGCCAGCAGCTTGACAGGGGAGGGAGATACGCAGTATTTT. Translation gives CASSLTGEGDTQYF.

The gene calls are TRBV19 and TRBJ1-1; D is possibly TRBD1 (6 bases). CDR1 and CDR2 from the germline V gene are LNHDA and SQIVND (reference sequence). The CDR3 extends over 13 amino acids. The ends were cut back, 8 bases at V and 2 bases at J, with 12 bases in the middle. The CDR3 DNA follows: TGTGCCAGTCGACAGGAATTAAACACTGAAGCTTTCTTT. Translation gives CASRQELNTEAFF.

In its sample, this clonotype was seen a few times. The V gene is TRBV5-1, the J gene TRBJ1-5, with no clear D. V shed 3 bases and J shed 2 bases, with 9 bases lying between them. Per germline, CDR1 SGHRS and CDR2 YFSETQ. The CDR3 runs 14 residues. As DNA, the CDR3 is TGCGCCAGCAGCTCCGACTGGGGCAATCAGCCCCAGCATTTT. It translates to CASSSDWGNQPQHF.

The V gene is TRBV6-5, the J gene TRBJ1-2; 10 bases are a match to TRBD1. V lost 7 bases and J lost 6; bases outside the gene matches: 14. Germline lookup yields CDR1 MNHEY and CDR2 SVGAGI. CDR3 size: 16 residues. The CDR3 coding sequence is TGTGCCAGCAACAACCACCCGGGACAGGGGATCCATGGCTACACCTTC. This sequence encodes CASNNHPGQGIHGYTF.

CDR3 region: CASSPLTSGALEQFF. In DNA, the CDR3 is TGTGCCAGCAGCCCCCTGACTAGCGGGGCTCTTGAGCAGTTCTTC. The chain is built from TRBV13 and TRBJ2-1; 11 bases are a match to TRBD2. The CDR3 totals 15 residues. The V gene end was trimmed by 5 bases and the J gene end by 9 bases; junction bases not matched to a gene: 9. Germline V gives CDR1 PRHDT, CDR2 FYEKMQ (reference sequence).

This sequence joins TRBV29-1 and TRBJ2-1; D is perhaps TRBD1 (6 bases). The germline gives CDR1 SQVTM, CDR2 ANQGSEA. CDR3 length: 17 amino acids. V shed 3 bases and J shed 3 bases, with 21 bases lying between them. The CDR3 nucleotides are TGCAGCGTTGAGGGGGCCCGTGAGGGAATTGGCTACAATGAGCAGTTCTTC. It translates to CSVEGAREGIGYNEQFF.

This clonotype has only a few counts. CDR3 DNA: TGTGCCAGCAGTTACCCGCCAGGGGGGACCTCCTACGAGCAGTACTTC. Its translation is CASSYPPGGTSYEQYF. The chain combines TRBV6-6 with TRBJ2-7; D is perhaps TRBD1 (7 bases). The V and J ends lost 2 bases and 0 bases respectively, with 14 bases between them. Germline CDR1 MNHNY, CDR2 SVGAGI (reference sequence). The CDR3 is made up of 16 amino acids.

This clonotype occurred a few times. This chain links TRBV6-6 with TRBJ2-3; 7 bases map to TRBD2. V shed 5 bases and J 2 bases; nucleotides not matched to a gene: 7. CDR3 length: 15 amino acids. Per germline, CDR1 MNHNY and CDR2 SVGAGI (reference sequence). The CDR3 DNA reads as TGTGCCAGCAGTCCCCCTAGCGGACTCACAGATACGCAGTATTTT. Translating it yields CASSPPSGLTDTQYF.

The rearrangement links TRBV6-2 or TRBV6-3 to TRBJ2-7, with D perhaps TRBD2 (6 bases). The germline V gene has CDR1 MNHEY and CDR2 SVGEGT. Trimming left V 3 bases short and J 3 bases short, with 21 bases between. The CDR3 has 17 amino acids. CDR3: CASSYFPKRALVYEQYF. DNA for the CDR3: TGTGCCAGCAGTTATTTCCCGAAGCGGGCCCTAGTCTACGAGCAGTACTTC.

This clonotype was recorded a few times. The CDR3 here is CSARVWLGQGTEAFF. CDR3 bases: TGCAGTGCTAGGGTATGGTTGGGACAGGGCACTGAAGCTTTCTTT. The gene calls are TRBV20-1 and TRBJ1-1; TRBD1 agrees at 9 bases. Germline CDR1 DFQATT, CDR2 SNEGSKA (reference sequence). V lost 3 bases to trimming and J lost 4 bases; unmatched junction nucleotides: 9. The CDR3 is 15 residues long.

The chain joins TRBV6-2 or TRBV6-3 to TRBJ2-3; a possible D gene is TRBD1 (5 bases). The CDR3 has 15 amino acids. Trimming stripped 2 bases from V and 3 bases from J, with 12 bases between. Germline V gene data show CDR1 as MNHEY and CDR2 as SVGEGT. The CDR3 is CASSYVWGTTDTQYF. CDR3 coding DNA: TGTGCCAGCAGTTACGTGTGGGGCACAACAGATACGCAGTATTTT.

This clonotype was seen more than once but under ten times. CDR3 sequence reads: CASSSAGYEQYF. In nucleotides, the CDR3 is TGTGCCAGCAGCTCGGCGGGGTACGAGCAGTACTTC. The chain employs TRBV4-2 and TRBJ2-7, with D possibly being TRBD2 (6 bases). The CDR3 runs to 12 residues. Germline lookup yields CDR1 LGHNA and CDR2 YNFKEQ. Between the trimmed V and J ends, which lost 5 bases and 4 bases, there was a span of 9 bases.

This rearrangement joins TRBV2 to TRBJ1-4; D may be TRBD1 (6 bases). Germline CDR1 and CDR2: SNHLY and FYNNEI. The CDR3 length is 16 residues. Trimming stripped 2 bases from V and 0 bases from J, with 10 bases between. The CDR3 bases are TGTGCCAGCAGTGAATTTGGGACAACAACTAATGAAAAACTGTTTTTT. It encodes CASSEFGTTTNEKLFF.

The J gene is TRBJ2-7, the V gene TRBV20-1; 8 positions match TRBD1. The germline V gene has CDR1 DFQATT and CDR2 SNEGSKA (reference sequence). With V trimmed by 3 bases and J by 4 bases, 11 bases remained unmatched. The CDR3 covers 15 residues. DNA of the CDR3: TGCAGTGCTAGCCGGACAGGGTACCCAGGATACGAGCAGTACTTC. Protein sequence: CSASRTGYPGYEQYF.

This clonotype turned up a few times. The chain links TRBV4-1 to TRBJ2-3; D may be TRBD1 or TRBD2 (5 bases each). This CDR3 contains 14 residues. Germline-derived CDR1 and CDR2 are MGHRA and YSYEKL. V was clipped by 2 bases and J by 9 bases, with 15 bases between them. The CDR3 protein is CASSQPGTVRTQYF. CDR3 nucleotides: TGCGCCAGCAGCCAACCTGGGACGGTGAGGACGCAGTATTTT.

Here the CDR3 reads CASSSGPPRVRETQYF. The CDR3 nucleotides read TGTGCCAGCAGCAGTGGACCACCCAGGGTCCGGGAGACCCAGTACTTC. The chain carries TRBV21-1 and TRBJ2-5; TRBD1 is taken as the D call from the table, unchecked against the DNA. TRBV21-1 is noted as a pseudogene. The CDR3 is made up of 16 amino acids.

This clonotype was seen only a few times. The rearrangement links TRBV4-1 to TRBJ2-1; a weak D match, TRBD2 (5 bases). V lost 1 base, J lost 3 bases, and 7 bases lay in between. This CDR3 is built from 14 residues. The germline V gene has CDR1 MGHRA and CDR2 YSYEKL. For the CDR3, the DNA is TGCGCCAGCAGCCAAGCTGAGGGCTACAATGAGCAGTTCTTC. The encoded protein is CASSQAEGYNEQFF.